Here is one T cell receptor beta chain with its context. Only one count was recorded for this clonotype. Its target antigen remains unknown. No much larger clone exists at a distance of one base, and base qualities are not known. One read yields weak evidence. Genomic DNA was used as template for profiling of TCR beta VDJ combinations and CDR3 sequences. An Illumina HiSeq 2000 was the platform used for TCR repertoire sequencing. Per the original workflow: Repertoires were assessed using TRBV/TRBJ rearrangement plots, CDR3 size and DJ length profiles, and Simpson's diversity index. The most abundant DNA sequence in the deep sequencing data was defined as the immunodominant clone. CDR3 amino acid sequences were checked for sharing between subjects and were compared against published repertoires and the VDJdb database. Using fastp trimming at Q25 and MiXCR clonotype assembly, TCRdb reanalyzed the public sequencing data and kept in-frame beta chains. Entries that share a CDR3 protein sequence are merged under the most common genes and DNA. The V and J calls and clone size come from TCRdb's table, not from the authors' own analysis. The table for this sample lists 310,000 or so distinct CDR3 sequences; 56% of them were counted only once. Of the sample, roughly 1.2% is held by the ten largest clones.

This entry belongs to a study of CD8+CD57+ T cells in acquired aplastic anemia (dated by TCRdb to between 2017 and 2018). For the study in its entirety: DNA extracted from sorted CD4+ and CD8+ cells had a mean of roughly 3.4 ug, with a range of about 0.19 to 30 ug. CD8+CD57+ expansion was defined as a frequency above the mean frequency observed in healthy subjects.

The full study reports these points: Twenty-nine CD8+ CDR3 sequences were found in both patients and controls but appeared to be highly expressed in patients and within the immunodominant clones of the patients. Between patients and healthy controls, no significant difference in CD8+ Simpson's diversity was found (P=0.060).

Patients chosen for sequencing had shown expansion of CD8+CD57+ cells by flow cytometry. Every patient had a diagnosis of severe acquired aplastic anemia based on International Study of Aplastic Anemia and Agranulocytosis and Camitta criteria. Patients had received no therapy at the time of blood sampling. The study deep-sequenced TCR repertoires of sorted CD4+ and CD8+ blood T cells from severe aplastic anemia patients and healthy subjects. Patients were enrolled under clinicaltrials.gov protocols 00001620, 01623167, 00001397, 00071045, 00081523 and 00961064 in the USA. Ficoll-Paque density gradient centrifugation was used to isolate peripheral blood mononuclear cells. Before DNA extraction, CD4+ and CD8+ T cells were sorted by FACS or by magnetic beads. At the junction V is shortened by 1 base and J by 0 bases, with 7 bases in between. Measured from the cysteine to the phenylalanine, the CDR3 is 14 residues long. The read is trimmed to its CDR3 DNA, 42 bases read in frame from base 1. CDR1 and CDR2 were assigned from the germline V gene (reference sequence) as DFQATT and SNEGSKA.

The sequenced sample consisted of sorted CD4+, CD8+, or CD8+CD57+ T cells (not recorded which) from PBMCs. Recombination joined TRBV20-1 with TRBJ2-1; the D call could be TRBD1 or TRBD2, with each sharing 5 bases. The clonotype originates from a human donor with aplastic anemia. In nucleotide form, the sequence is TGCAGTGCTAGAGCTGGGGGCTCCTACAATGAGCAGTTCTTC. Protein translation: CSARAGGSYNEQFF.